The sequence of this T cell receptor beta chain was determined in a study of T cell responses to AZD1222 COVID-19 vaccine. This clone was seen just once. Antigen: not known. Germline CDR1 is MDHEN and CDR2 is SYDVKM. The CDR3 runs 14 residues. With 8 bases removed from V and 7 bases from J, the gap between germline ends came to 15 bases. The assay was immunoSEQ multiplex PCR, and TCRdb's table has in-frame clones only and misses some. The sample has about 120,000 clones, around nine tenths seen once; the top ten hold around 8.6%. General study points: Donors in the cohort were predominantly white British and more often female, and clonal diversity was possibly underestimated.

The chain is built from TRBV28 and TRBJ1-6; D uncertain. The clonotype was recovered from an adult in good health. The specimen was peripheral blood, collected on day 0 of AZD1222 vaccination. Here the CDR3 reads CASERAVGNSPLHF. The CDR3 nucleotides read TGTGCCAGCGAAAGGGCCGTGGGGAATTCACCCCTCCACTTT.